This T cell receptor beta chain is drawn from a study of long-term antiretroviral therapy in people with HIV. Regarding the study as a whole: Every time point showed a repertoire led by clones expanded before ART.

The germline V gene encodes CDR1 MNHEY and CDR2 SMNVEV (reference sequence). V shed 1 base and J shed 3 bases, with 15 bases lying between them. The CDR3 is made up of 16 amino acids. The authors ran the immunoSEQ assay, v3.0, at survey level. Target depth was about 35,000-55,000 T-cell genomes per sample. Produced via immunoSEQ multiplex PCR; TCRdb's table is partial and in-frame only. The sample carries some 34,000 clones, 95% to 96% recorded once. Only United States sites treated participants with HIV. There were roughly 0.9-11 million cryopreserved PBMC in the samples before DNA extraction. A word on this clone: The antigen is not known.

This TCR was sampled from a man aged 25-40 years with HIV. The starting material was unsorted PBMCs, obtained around 6.6 years after starting antiretroviral therapy. The chain recombines TRBV27 with TRBJ1-2; D gene ambiguous. The CDR3 spells CASSLYGSAEDYGYTF. The CDR3 nucleotides read TGTGCCAGCAGTTTATACGGCTCCGCTGAGGACTATGGCTACACCTTC.